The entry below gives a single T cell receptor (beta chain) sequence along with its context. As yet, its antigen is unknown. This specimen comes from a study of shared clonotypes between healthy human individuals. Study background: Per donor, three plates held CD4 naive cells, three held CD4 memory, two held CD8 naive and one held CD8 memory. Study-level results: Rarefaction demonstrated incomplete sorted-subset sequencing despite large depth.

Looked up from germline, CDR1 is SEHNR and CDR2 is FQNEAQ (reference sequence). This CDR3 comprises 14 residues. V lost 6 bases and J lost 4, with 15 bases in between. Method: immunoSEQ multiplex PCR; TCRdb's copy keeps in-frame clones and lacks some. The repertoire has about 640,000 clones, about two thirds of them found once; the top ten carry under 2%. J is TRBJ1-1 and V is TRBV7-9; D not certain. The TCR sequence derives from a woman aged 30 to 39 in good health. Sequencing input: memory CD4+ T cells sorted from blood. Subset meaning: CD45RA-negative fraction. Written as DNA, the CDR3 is TGTGCCAGCAGGATGGAGGGAAAGGGCACTGAAGCTTTCTTT. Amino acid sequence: CASRMEGKGTEAFF.